The clone carrying this T cell receptor (beta chain) was picked up many times. Its antigen is not identified. V lost 5 bases to trimming and J lost 3 bases; unmatched junction nucleotides: 8. The CDR3 loop spans 15 amino acids. Per germline, CDR1 MDHEN and CDR2 SYDVKM. Amplification targeted TCR beta CDR3 regions from RNA transcripts. A set of HTBI primers served as the primers for a first-round RT-PCR of the TCR CDR3. TCRdb recomputed calls from the multiplex PCR reads with MiXCR, one row per CDR3 protein. The table has about 180,000 distinct CDR3 sequences, about a sixth seen once. Each diagnosis drew on symptoms, thyroxine, TRAb, thyroid ultrasound and orbital computed tomography findings. The record originates from a study of T cells in Graves' hyperthyroidism and ophthalmopathy. Study-level points and caveats: Blood shared most expanded thyroid clonotypes above 0.001.

The rearrangement links TRBV28 to TRBJ2-7, with TRBD1 matching over 9 bases. The receptor comes from a woman aged 45-59 years with Graves' hyperthyroidism. The material sequenced was blood. Written as DNA, the CDR3 is TGTGCCAGCAGTCTACCCTCGACAGGGGGCTACGAGCAGTACTTC. Protein product: CASSLPSTGGYEQYF.